This TCR beta chain came from a study of T cell responses to AZD1222 COVID-19 vaccine. TCRdb's copy holds only in-frame clones and misses some; the assay was immunoSEQ multiplex PCR. The profile shows 140,000 to 150,000 clones, 85% to 95% of them singletons. The CDR3 spans 12 residues. Trimming removed 5 bases at V and 8 bases at J, with 9 bases between. Germline CDR1 is SEHNR and CDR2 is FQNEAQ (reference sequence). Here the sequenced sample was peripheral blood, taken on day 0 of AZD1222 vaccination. This chain connects TRBV7-9 to TRBJ1-4; D may be TRBD1 (6 bases). The source is an adult in good health. The CDR3 coding sequence is TGTGCCAGCAGCGAGGGGGGCGAAAAACTGTTTTTT. As protein: CASSEGGEKLFF.